This TCR beta chain stems from a study of blood T cell repertoires in COVID-19. On the study more broadly: The cDNA or gDNA used as material had been derived from T cells, B-cell-depleted T cells, or PBMCs.

Original analysis: Amplification from reference gene primers served as the basis for estimated nucleated cell counts. Some clones are missing from TCRdb's copy, which holds only in-frame ones; the method was immunoSEQ multiplex PCR. The V and J calls and clone size were taken over from that table, and D and trimming were inferred from the DNA. The data hold about 170,000 clones, with about 90% observed a single time. V was cut by 7 bases and J by 4 bases, with 14 bases left in between. The CDR3 spans 13 residues. Germline CDR1 MNHEY, CDR2 SVGAGI. The source material was PBMCs or T cells enriched from blood (not recorded which). This clonotype was sampled from a human donor with acute COVID-19. The donor label of this sample is uncertain. This chain connects TRBV6-5 to TRBJ2-7, with D possibly matching TRBD2 (6 bases). CDR3 amino acids: CASNRDLKYEQYF. The CDR3, as DNA: TGTGCCAGCAACCGGGACTTAAAATACGAGCAGTACTTC.